The present T cell receptor beta chain was sequenced within a study of blood T cells in healthy people across ages. Whole-study context: Template switching recovered approximately one barcoded beta molecule for every two T cells.

J was trimmed by 2 bases and V by 3 bases; bases with no gene match: 3. CDR3 length equals 15 residues. Germline-derived CDR1 and CDR2 are SEHNR and FQNEAQ (reference sequence). The use of a sample-barcoded 5' primer and a J-beta primer mix characterized a second PCR of roughly 6 to 12 cycles. Sequencing of every sample gave 2.5 million or more CDR3-containing paired-end reads. TCRdb fed the 5' RACE reads into MiXCR, producing one record per CDR3 protein. The sample lists about 1.4 million distinct CDR3 sequences, 59% occurring once. Material: blood. The clonotype comes from a man in his late teens or twenties in good health. The chain is built from TRBV7-9 and TRBJ1-3; 8 bases map to TRBD1. The CDR3 DNA follows: TGTGCCAGCAGCTTGGACAGGGTACCTGGAAACACCATATATTTT. It yields the protein CASSLDRVPGNTIYF.